Sequencing of this TCR beta chain was carried out in a study of molecular identifiers for immune sequencing clone quantification. V lost 4 bases and J lost 3, with 30 bases in between. This CDR3 has 21 residues. In this sample, this clonotype turned up many times. TCRdb analysed the PCR reads with MiXCR anew, one entry per CDR3 protein. The repertoire consists of hundreds of thousands of distinct CDR3 sequences, with about 25% occurring once and the leading ten covering 0.7% to 0.95%. Source material: naive CD8+ T cells from blood, with Jurkat cell RNA spiked in. Specified subset: FACS-sorted CD8+CD4-CCR7+CD45RA+ naive T cells. The sequence was collected from a human donor in good health. Some libraries in this study had Jurkat cell RNA spiked in. The chain is built from TRBV12-3 or TRBV12-4 and TRBJ2-2; D could derive from TRBD1 or TRBD2 (6 bases each). The CDR3 protein is CASSSDRDTIFLRGYTGELFF. The CDR3 DNA is TGTGCCAGCAGTTCGGACAGAGACACTATTTTTCTGCGGGGATACACCGGGGAGCTGTTTTTT.